The 32 T cell receptor beta chains below were found in one sample sequenced in a study of response to subunit inactivated influenza vaccine. TCRdb recomputed calls from the RT-PCR reads with MiXCR, one row per CDR3 protein. The sample holds a few hundred thousand distinct CDR3 sequences, approximately 7.7% seen once. Sample: PBMCs from blood, taken around 25 months after vaccination. The receptor set was obtained from a man aged 45 to 70 who received an inactivated influenza vaccine.

The rearrangement joins TRBV20-1 to TRBJ2-3; TRBD1 matches 7 bases. Germline CDR1 is DFQATT and CDR2 is SNEGSKA (reference sequence). This CDR3 has 12 amino acids. The CDR3 loop reads CRLERGPDTQYF. DNA for the CDR3: TGCAGACTCGAAAGGGGGCCGGATACGCAGTATTTT.

Comments on this clonotype: A read error may explain this, as a much larger clone is one base away. V usage is TRBV12-3 or TRBV12-4 and J usage is TRBJ2-3; 13 positions match TRBD2. The CDR3 has 16 amino acids. The CDR3 bases are TGTGCCAGCAGCCAACCCCGGACTAGCGGGAGTTATACGAAGTATTTT. The encoded protein is CASSQPRTSGSYTKYF.

The gene calls are TRBV28 and TRBJ1-1; D perhaps matches TRBD1 (6 bases). This CDR3 has 18 residues. The V end lost 7 bases, the J end lost 13 bases, and 37 bases lay between the germline ends. CDR1 MDHEN and CDR2 SYDVKM come from the germline V gene. CDR3 in amino acids: CASTRNLPGQGIHLGVFF. The CDR3 DNA is TGTGCCAGCACCAGAAATCTACCGGGACAAGGAATTCATTTGGGGGTTTTCTTT.

The V and J genes are TRBV20-1 and TRBJ2-1; D is unresolved. Germline values: CDR1 DFQATT, CDR2 SNEGSKA (reference sequence). V lost 6 bases and J 6 bases, leaving 15 bases between the germline ends. The CDR3 sequence is 13 residues long. The CDR3, as DNA: TGCAGTGCAACCCGGTCTTGGGGCAATGAGCAGTTCTTC. Translated, it gives CSATRSWGNEQFF.

This clonotype was picked up a small number of times. This chain joins TRBV5-5 and TRBJ2-7; D might be TRBD1 (5 bases). Per the germline V gene, CDR1 is SGHKS and CDR2 is YYEKEE (reference sequence). The CDR3 covers 13 residues. V was clipped by 4 bases and J by 6 bases, with 14 bases between them. This chain's CDR3 is CASSGAQGFEQYF. CDR3 sequence (DNA): TGTGCCAGCAGCGGAGCTCAGGGCTTCGAGCAGTACTTC.

The table lists this clonotype with many counts. The rearrangement joins TRBV6-5 to TRBJ2-3, with unresolved D. The germline V gene encodes CDR1 MNHEY and CDR2 SVGAGI. The CDR3 contains 12 residues. Trimming removed 6 bases at V and 6 bases at J, with 10 bases between. In nucleotides, the CDR3 is TGTGCCAGCAGCCACGGCTGGGATACGCAGTATTTT. This sequence encodes CASSHGWDTQYF.

This clonotype has a handful of counts. CDR3 in amino acids: CASSLGRPSYNEQFF. The DNA of the CDR3 is TGTGCCAGCAGCCTCGGACGTCCTTCCTACAATGAGCAGTTCTTC. The chain recombines TRBV6-1 with TRBJ2-1; no definite D call. Germline CDR1 MNHNS, CDR2 SASEGT. V was pared by 6 bases and J by 1 base, with 13 bases between. The CDR3 spans 15 residues.

The chain uses TRBV20-1 and TRBJ2-7; D is ambiguous. Per the germline V gene, CDR1 is DFQATT and CDR2 is SNEGSKA (reference sequence). CDR3 size: 11 residues. Deletions cut 5 bases from V and 3 bases from J, with 8 bases between. CDR3: CSAPDNYEQYF. In DNA, the CDR3 is TGCAGTGCTCCAGACAACTACGAGCAGTACTTC.

This clonotype has more than one count but fewer than ten. V and J are TRBV11-2 and TRBJ2-3; tentatively, D is TRBD1 (7 bases). V was cut by 5 bases and J by 4 bases, with 16 bases left in between. This CDR3 is built from 15 residues. CDR1 is SGHAT, CDR2 FQNNGV, per germline. CDR3 coding DNA: TGTGCCAGCAGCCCGATCACAGGGGAGGCAGATACGCAGTATTTT. The encoded protein is CASSPITGEADTQYF.

The CDR3 region has the DNA TGCAGTGCTAGTTCAGAAATAAACACCGGGGAGCTGTTTTTT. This encodes CSASSEINTGELFF. J is TRBJ2-2 and V is TRBV20-1, with no clear D. Trimming removed 3 bases at V and 2 bases at J, with 10 bases between. Looked up from germline, CDR1 is DFQATT and CDR2 is SNEGSKA (reference sequence). The CDR3 is made up of 14 amino acids.

This clonotype was observed many times. The chain couples TRBV29-1 to TRBJ2-7; possibly TRBD1 for D (7 bases). Germline V gene lookup returns CDR1 SQVTM and CDR2 ANQGSEA. This CDR3 spans 14 amino acids. Trimming took 0 bases from V and 1 from J, leaving 10 bases between them. CDR3 region: CSVEERDSSYEQYF. Here the CDR3 DNA reads TGCAGCGTTGAAGAGCGGGACAGTTCCTACGAGCAGTACTTC.

The chain uses TRBV7-2 and TRBJ1-2, with D hard to call. Deletions cut 1 base from V and 0 bases from J, with 6 bases between. Germline CDR1 reads SGHTA; CDR2 reads FQGNSA. There are 14 residues in the CDR3. The CDR3 DNA reads as TGTGCCAGCAGCTTAGAACCGACTAACTATGGCTACACCTTC. Its protein is CASSLEPTNYGYTF.

This clonotype was recorded at least ten times. The rearrangement links TRBV7-2 to TRBJ2-3, with 7 bases matching TRBD1. The CDR3 runs 15 residues. With V trimmed by 2 bases and J by 7 bases, 9 bases remained unmatched. Germline V lookup: CDR1 SGHTA, CDR2 FQGNSA. CDR3 in DNA: TGTGCCAGCAGCTTACTCGACAGGGAGTACCATACGCAGTATTTT. Its translation is CASSLLDREYHTQYF.

A word on this clonotype: A read error is possible here, since a much larger clone lies one base away. J is TRBJ1-5 and V is TRBV20-1, with a tentative D call TRBD1 (6 bases). This CDR3 spans 15 amino acids. Germline CDR1 is DFQATT and CDR2 is SNEGSKA (reference sequence). The CDR3: CCARGGARNNQPQHF. CDR3 nucleotides: TGCTGTGCGAGAGGGGGAGCCAGGAACAATCAGCCCCAGCATTTT.

This clonotype was recorded many times. The CDR3 loop reads CASSSRYRGSYNEQFF. CDR3 DNA sequence: TGCGCCAGCAGCTCGCGGTACCGGGGCTCCTACAATGAGCAGTTCTTC. The rearrangement uses TRBV4-3 and TRBJ2-1; a possible D gene is TRBD2 (5 bases). This CDR3 contains 16 residues. Germline V lookup: CDR1 LGHNA, CDR2 YSLEER. V lost 5 bases and J 0 bases, leaving 14 bases between the germline ends.

This clonotype occurred many times. The chain employs TRBV10-3 and TRBJ2-7; the D gene is possibly TRBD2 (5 bases). Trimming left V 3 bases short and J 3 bases short, with 15 bases between. The CDR3 length is 15 residues. Germline V gene lookup returns CDR1 ENHRY and CDR2 SYGVKD. CDR3 region: CAISDPTGNHYEQYF. Written as DNA, the CDR3 is TGTGCCATCAGTGATCCCACGGGAAACCACTACGAGCAGTACTTC.

This clonotype occurred a few times. V gene TRBV14 combines with J gene TRBJ2-7; tentative D call: TRBD2 (6 bases). Germline CDR1 and CDR2: SGHDN and FVKESK. Trimming took off 2 bases at V and 2 bases at J, with 16 bases between the two ends. The CDR3 spans 16 residues. CDR3: CASSQSRGTETYEQYF. Here the CDR3 DNA reads TGTGCCAGCAGCCAATCTCGCGGGACGGAGACCTACGAGCAGTACTTC.

CDR3 bases: TGTGCCAGCAGCCTTACTCGACAGGGTGAAGCTTTCTTT. Translated, it gives CASSLTRQGEAFF. The V gene is TRBV3-1, the J gene TRBJ1-1, with 7 bases matching TRBD1. The CDR3 length is 13 residues. Germline-derived CDR1 and CDR2 are LGHDT and YNNKEL (reference sequence). V dropped 4 bases and J dropped 7; count of bases not matched to a gene: 6.

The chain uses TRBV6-1 and TRBJ1-3, with unresolved D. V was cut by 2 bases and J by 0 bases, with 11 bases left in between. The CDR3 sequence is 16 residues long. Germline CDR1 reads MNHNS; CDR2 reads SASEGT. CDR3 amino acids: CASSELPPTSGNTIYF. The CDR3 DNA follows: TGTGCCAGCAGTGAATTGCCTCCTACCTCTGGAAACACCATATATTTT.

This clonotype occurred many times. This sequence joins TRBV10-3 and TRBJ2-1, with 10 bases aligning to TRBD2. This CDR3 is 17 amino acids long. J was trimmed by 0 bases and V by 10 bases; bases with no gene match: 12. Looked up from germline, CDR1 is ENHRY and CDR2 is SYGVKD. The CDR3 sequence is CATGLSGGPLSYNEQFF. CDR3 nucleotides: TGTGCCACCGGTCTTAGCGGGGGGCCTCTCTCCTACAATGAGCAGTTCTTC.

A few counts support this clonotype. V is TRBV6-2 or TRBV6-3 and J is TRBJ1-2; perhaps TRBD1 as D (5 bases). Germline V CDR1 and CDR2: MNHEY, SVGEGT. V lost 6 bases to trimming and J lost 6 bases, with 17 bases between them. The length of the CDR3 is 14 residues. For the CDR3, the DNA is TGTGCCAGCAGCCGACCGGGACGGCTGGATGGCTACACCTTC. Residues: CASSRPGRLDGYTF.

The V call is TRBV12-3 or TRBV12-4, the J call TRBJ1-5; D possibly corresponds to TRBD1 (6 bases). The CDR3 totals 15 residues. The V end lost 6 bases, the J end lost 0 bases, and 12 bases lay between the germline ends. The CDR3 sequence is CASSPGQVSNQPQHF. CDR3 coding DNA: TGTGCCAGCAGCCCGGGACAAGTTAGCAATCAGCCCCAGCATTTT.

There are many counts of this clonotype. This chain uses TRBV4-3 with TRBJ2-7, with 12 bases aligning to TRBD2. The CDR3 sequence is 17 residues long. Germline CDR1 is LGHNA and CDR2 is YSLEER. The V gene end was trimmed by 0 bases and the J gene end by 8 bases; junction bases not matched to a gene: 11. The CDR3 loop reads CASSQDIRASGRAKQYF. The CDR3 DNA sequence: TGCGCCAGCAGCCAAGATATAAGGGCTAGCGGGAGGGCTAAGCAGTACTTC.

This clonotype was counted at least ten times. The V gene is TRBV23-1, the J gene TRBJ1-2; D is unclear. TRBV23-1 is flagged as an ORF with uncertain function. This CDR3 has 15 amino acids. Trimming removed 0 bases from V and 4 bases from J, with 12 bases in between. The CDR3 here is CASSQSSGCSYGYTF. The CDR3 coding sequence is TGCGCCAGCAGTCAATCCTCAGGTTGCAGCTATGGCTACACCTTC.

This clonotype occurred a few times. This chain joins TRBV7-9 and TRBJ2-3; D is possibly TRBD1 (5 bases). V shed 0 bases and J shed 0 bases, with 10 bases lying between them. CDR3 length: 16 amino acids. Germline V gene data show CDR1 as SEHNR and CDR2 as FQNEAQ (reference sequence). The CDR3 protein is CASSLATAPSTDTQYF. As DNA, the CDR3 is TGTGCCAGCAGCTTAGCGACAGCCCCAAGCACAGATACGCAGTATTTT.

The chain recombines TRBV24-1 with TRBJ2-1; D ambiguous. Germline CDR1 and CDR2: KGHDR and SFDVKD. Trimming took off 3 bases at V and 8 bases at J, with 7 bases between the two ends. There are 12 residues in the CDR3. CDR3 nucleotides: TGTGCCACCAGTGATATCCTCGATGAGCAGTTCTTC. Translating it yields CATSDILDEQFF.

This clonotype was picked up a small number of times. The chain is built from TRBV15 and TRBJ2-3; D is undetermined. Germline V gene sequence: CDR1 LNHNV, CDR2 YYDKDF (reference sequence). This CDR3 spans 13 amino acids. The V end lost 5 bases, the J end lost 10 bases, and 16 bases lay between the germline ends. Written as DNA, the CDR3 is TGTGCCACCAGCCAGTCGAGCCCGACACCGCAGTATTTT. It translates to CATSQSSPTPQYF.

This clonotype was detected only a few times. The J gene is TRBJ2-1, the V gene TRBV7-3, with 9 bases lining up with TRBD2. V gave up 5 bases and J gave up 3 bases; unmatched junction bases: 14. The CDR3 is 18 amino acids. The germline CDR1 and CDR2 sequences are SGHTA and FQGTGA. Here the CDR3 DNA reads TGTGCCAGCAGCCGCAGTAAATATAGCGGGAGAGGCTACAATGAGCAGTTCTTC. Translation: CASSRSKYSGRGYNEQFF.

The genes are TRBV29-1 and TRBJ2-7; TRBD1 agrees at 10 bases. With V trimmed by 4 bases and J by 2 bases, 11 bases remained unmatched. Germline V lookup: CDR1 SQVTM, CDR2 ANQGSEA. The CDR3 totals 16 residues. The CDR3 loop is CSVGRRDRGYPYEQYF. The CDR3 DNA reads TGCAGCGTTGGGAGGCGGGACAGGGGATATCCCTACGAGCAGTACTTC.

The sample holds a few counts of this clonotype. CDR3 sequence (DNA): TGCAGTGCTAGAGATACCCTGGGCAGGGGGGACATCTACGAGCAGTACTTC. Encoded protein: CSARDTLGRGDIYEQYF. J is TRBJ2-7 and V is TRBV20-1; TRBD1 is a possible D gene (7 bases). Germline values: CDR1 DFQATT, CDR2 SNEGSKA (reference sequence). The CDR3 length is 17 residues. Trimming cost V 0 bases and J 3 bases, with 21 bases left between them.

This clonotype has more than one count but fewer than ten. The genes are TRBV19 and TRBJ1-1, with a tentative D call TRBD1 (6 bases). This CDR3 region has 13 residues. Trimming shortened V by 5 bases and J by 6 bases, and 13 bases separated the two germline ends. The germline V gene encodes CDR1 LNHDA and CDR2 SQIVND (reference sequence). The CDR3: CASSEPDSPEAFF. The CDR3 bases are TGTGCCAGTAGTGAACCGGACAGCCCTGAAGCTTTCTTT.

This clonotype was recorded a few times. Here the CDR3 DNA reads TGTGCCAGCAGCTGGGGACAGGGGTCTAATGAAAAACTGTTTTTT. Encoded protein: CASSWGQGSNEKLFF. The chain carries TRBV7-2 and TRBJ1-4; 10 bases are a match to TRBD1. CDR1 SGHTA and CDR2 FQGNSA come from the germline V gene. The CDR3 spans 15 residues. V shed 4 bases and J 3 bases; nucleotides not matched to a gene: 2.